This passage covers 22 T cell receptor beta chains from one sample sequenced in a study of regulatory T cells in long-lasting Graves disease. Building of the TCR beta libraries involved iRepertoire HTBI primers and Arm-PCR of CDR3 regions. One entry per CDR3 protein results from TCRdb running MiXCR on the multiplex PCR reads. The sample includes 400,000 to 650,000 distinct CDR3 sequences, 15% to 20% of them seen just once. As for time point: newly diagnosed GD, antithyroid drugs for less than 3 months. Preparation of the TCR library used RNA extracted from PBMCs. This sample also belongs to another study, concerning T cells in Graves' hyperthyroidism and ophthalmopathy.

The sample was peripheral blood mononuclear cells (PBMCs), taken at new diagnosis, from a patient treated with antithyroid drugs. These receptor sequences come from a woman aged 35 to 59 with Graves disease.

This clonotype was counted ten times or more. The chain employs TRBV4-1 and TRBJ2-1, with TRBD2 matching 8 bases. Germline CDR1 and CDR2: MGHRA and YSYEKL. The CDR3 is made up of 16 amino acids. J was trimmed by 7 bases and V by 3 bases; bases with no gene match: 11. In nucleotides, the CDR3 is TGCGCCAGCAGCCAGGAGGAGGCGGGGGGTCTGAATGAGCAGTTCTTC. Its translation: CASSQEEAGGLNEQFF.

This clonotype was detected ten times or more. This sequence joins TRBV11-2 and TRBJ2-5; D possibly corresponds to TRBD2 (7 bases). Between the trimmed V and J ends, which lost 5 bases and 2 bases, there was a span of 12 bases. This CDR3 is built from 14 residues. From germline, CDR1 is SGHAT and CDR2 FQNNGV. CDR3 sequence reads: CASSEGGGQETQYF. The CDR3 bases are TGTGCCAGCAGCGAAGGGGGGGGACAAGAGACCCAGTACTTC.

The V gene is TRBV5-1, the J gene TRBJ2-2, with D perhaps assigned TRBD1 or TRBD2 (5 bases each). The length of the CDR3 is 14 residues. Trimming removed 4 bases from V and 4 bases from J, with 11 bases in between. CDR1 SGHRS and CDR2 YFSETQ come from the germline V gene. In DNA, the CDR3 is TGCGCCAGCAGCCAAGCAGGGACCACCGGGGAGCTGTTTTTT. Translation gives CASSQAGTTGELFF.

V gene TRBV20-1 combines with J gene TRBJ2-2, with D perhaps matching TRBD2 (6 bases). Germline CDR1 reads DFQATT; CDR2 reads SNEGSKA (reference sequence). CDR3 length equals 16 residues. Deletions cut 6 bases from V and 6 bases from J, with 23 bases between. CDR3 in amino acids: CSAPPGGLPTPGELFF. The CDR3 DNA reads as TGCAGTGCCCCCCCCGGGGGACTCCCCACCCCCGGGGAGCTGTTTTTT.

This clonotype showed up many times. J is TRBJ1-1 and V is TRBV12-3 or TRBV12-4; 9 bases map to TRBD1. With 5 bases clipped from V and 5 bases from J, the junction kept 0 bases outside the gene matches. The CDR3 spans 12 residues. CDR3 sequence: CASSDRGTEAFF. The CDR3 DNA reads as TGTGCCAGCAGTGACAGGGGGACTGAAGCTTTCTTT.

This clonotype was observed at least ten times. The chain joins TRBV20-1 to TRBJ2-3; a weak D match, TRBD1 (5 bases). The germline CDR1 and CDR2 sequences are DFQATT and SNEGSKA (reference sequence). The ends were cut back, 5 bases at V and 2 bases at J, with 14 bases in the middle. There are 14 residues in the CDR3. CDR3 in amino acids: CSASDGHVTDTQYF. DNA of the CDR3: TGCAGTGCTTCGGACGGACACGTCACAGATACGCAGTATTTT.

The chain employs TRBV9 and TRBJ1-5, with D unclear. The CDR3 runs 15 residues. Germline V gene data show CDR1 as SGDLS and CDR2 as YYNGEE. V lost 0 bases and J lost 7, with 14 bases in between. This chain's CDR3 is CASSVGLSWEQPQHF. The CDR3 DNA sequence: TGTGCCAGCAGCGTAGGGCTCTCCTGGGAGCAGCCCCAGCATTTT.

This clonotype was picked up many times. This sequence joins TRBV7-9 and TRBJ2-1, with D maybe TRBD2 (5 bases). CDR3 length equals 11 residues. With 5 bases removed from V and 8 bases from J, the gap between germline ends came to 7 bases. Germline-derived CDR1 and CDR2 are SEHNR and FQNEAQ (reference sequence). CDR3 protein: CASSPGDEQFF. DNA for the CDR3: TGTGCCAGCAGCCCCGGGGATGAGCAGTTCTTC.

The rearrangement uses TRBV5-1 and TRBJ2-1; D uncertain. Looked up from germline, CDR1 is SGHRS and CDR2 is YFSETQ. Trimming removed 2 bases at V and 4 bases at J, with 7 bases between. CDR3 length equals 13 residues. The CDR3 region is CASSFEVYNEQFF. The CDR3 DNA follows: TGCGCCAGCAGCTTCGAAGTTTACAATGAGCAGTTCTTC.

This clonotype was counted at least ten times. The CDR3 sequence is CASSLAGTGVDTQYF. The CDR3 region has the DNA TGTGCCAGCAGCTTAGCCGGGACAGGGGTAGATACGCAGTATTTT. This rearrangement joins TRBV7-6 to TRBJ2-3; 10 nucleotides agree with TRBD1. J gave up 5 bases and V 0 bases, and 2 bases lay outside the gene matches. From germline, CDR1 is SGHVS and CDR2 FNYEAQ. This CDR3 is 15 amino acids long.

The rearrangement joins TRBV30 to TRBJ2-3; unclear D gene. The CDR3 runs 15 residues. The ends were cut back, 0 bases at V and 1 base at J, with 11 bases in the middle. The germline V gene has CDR1 GTSNPN and CDR2 SVGIG (reference sequence). CDR3 protein: CAWSVHGYGTDTQYF. Here the CDR3 DNA reads TGTGCCTGGAGTGTACACGGGTATGGCACAGATACGCAGTATTTT.

This chain links TRBV12-3 or TRBV12-4 with TRBJ1-5; D is unclear. V shed 6 bases and J shed 9 bases, with 9 bases lying between them. The CDR3 sequence is 11 residues long. CDR3 sequence (DNA): TGTGCCAGCAGCGGAGGAGGGCCCCAGCATTTT. This translates into CASSGGGPQHF.

This clonotype was detected many times. CDR3: CASSQEGESPLHF. CDR3 in DNA: TGTGCCAGCAGCCAAGAGGGAGAGTCACCCCTCCACTTT. The J gene is TRBJ1-6, the V gene TRBV3-1, with no clear D. The CDR3 spans 13 residues. Germline V gene sequence: CDR1 LGHDT, CDR2 YNNKEL (reference sequence). V was pared by 0 bases and J by 10 bases, with 7 bases between.

The table lists this clonotype with many counts. The chain employs TRBV12-3 or TRBV12-4 and TRBJ2-7; the match to TRBD1 covers 7 bases. V shed 6 bases and J 7 bases; nucleotides not matched to a gene: 3. The CDR3 has 11 amino acids. CDR3 bases: TGTGCCAGCAGGTACAGGGGAGAGCAGTACTTC. Protein sequence: CASRYRGEQYF.

The rearrangement links TRBV5-1 to TRBJ1-5; tentative D call: TRBD1 (5 bases). CDR3 size: 15 residues. The germline V and J ends were trimmed by 1 base and 8 bases, with 16 bases remaining between them. CDR1 and CDR2 from the germline V gene are SGHRS and YFSETQ. As DNA, the CDR3 is TGCGCCAGCAGCTTGTCTGACGGAGCCAGGGAGCCCCAGCATTTT. Translation: CASSLSDGAREPQHF.

In this sample, this clonotype turned up many times. The chain recombines TRBV12-3 or TRBV12-4 with TRBJ1-2, with 10 bases lining up with TRBD1. CDR3 size: 13 residues. J gave up 4 bases and V 6 bases, and 2 bases lay outside the gene matches. The CDR3 sequence: CASRTGGSYGYTF. CDR3 DNA sequence: TGTGCCAGCAGGACAGGGGGCAGCTATGGCTACACCTTC.

At least ten counts were recorded for this clonotype. The chain uses TRBV24-1 and TRBJ2-3; D is unresolved. V was clipped by 5 bases and J by 5 bases, with 13 bases between them. This CDR3 spans 14 amino acids. From germline, CDR1 is KGHDR and CDR2 SFDVKD. In DNA form, the CDR3 reads TGTGCCACCAGTGGTAGCCCAAATGGAGATACGCAGTATTTT. Protein: CATSGSPNGDTQYF.

This clonotype occurred many times. The V call is TRBV6-4, the J call TRBJ1-2; unclear D gene. The CDR3 contains 14 residues. Germline values: CDR1 MRHNA, CDR2 SNTAGT. The CDR3 reads CAARAVPSNYGYTF. CDR3 nucleotide sequence: TGTGCTGCGCGGGCGGTACCCTCTAACTATGGCTACACCTTC.

In its sample, this clonotype was seen many times. J is TRBJ1-1 and V is TRBV20-1; D may be TRBD1 (5 bases). The ends were cut back, 4 bases at V and 1 base at J, with 13 bases in the middle. CDR3 length: 14 amino acids. The V gene's germline CDR1 is DFQATT and CDR2 SNEGSKA (reference sequence). The CDR3 loop reads CSAKDGQGNTEAFF. The CDR3 bases are TGCAGTGCTAAAGACGGGCAGGGGAACACTGAAGCTTTCTTT.

The chain uses TRBV6-7 and TRBJ2-5; the D is unclear. TRBV6-7 is designated an ORF whose function remains uncertain. V dropped 4 bases and J dropped 2 bases, with 14 bases sitting between them. The CDR3 has 15 amino acids. This CDR3 reads CASSFKGWGQETQYF. CDR3 DNA: TGTGCCAGCAGTTTTAAGGGATGGGGACAAGAGACCCAGTACTTC.

This chain's CDR3 is CASSLYRGPYNEQFF. CDR3 nucleotide sequence: TGTGCCAGCAGCCTCTACAGGGGCCCTTACAATGAGCAGTTCTTC. V is TRBV14 and J is TRBJ2-1; 7 bases map to TRBD1. After removal of 4 bases from V and 4 bases from J, the junction contained 7 bases not matched to a gene. The CDR3 is 15 residues long. Germline V gene lookup returns CDR1 SGHDN and CDR2 FVKESK. The whole variable domain, filled in from reference TRBV14 and TRBJ2-1, reads EAGVTQFPSHSVIEKGQTVTLRCDPISGHDNLYWYRRVMGKEIKFLLHFVKESKQDESGMPNNRFLAERTGGTYSTLKVQPAELEDSGVYFCASSLYRGPYNEQFFGPGTRLTVL.

At least ten counts were recorded for this clonotype. The chain combines TRBV28 with TRBJ1-4; TRBD1 agrees at 8 bases. This CDR3 comprises 16 residues. Germline V gene sequence: CDR1 MDHEN, CDR2 SYDVKM. V lost 6 bases to trimming and J lost 0 bases; unmatched junction nucleotides: 6. This CDR3 reads CASSPQGAPTNEKLFF. CDR3 bases: TGTGCCAGCAGCCCGCAGGGGGCCCCAACTAATGAAAAACTGTTTTTT.